Sequencing of this TCR beta chain was carried out in a study of blood T cell repertoires in COVID-19. Study summary: COVID-19 samples, acute and convalescent, were from the United States, Italy and Spain.

Germline V gives CDR1 MNHEY, CDR2 SVGAGI. CDR3 length: 12 residues. The V end was cut by 5 bases, the J end by 6 bases, with 11 bases between. Authors' processing steps: Amplification with reference gene primers provided the estimates of nucleated cell counts. The repertoire was sequenced with immunoSEQ multiplex PCR; TCRdb's copy has only in-frame clones and lacks some. Clonal size and the V and J genes are those of that table, whereas D and trimming came from the DNA. The sample contains tens of thousands of clones, just over 90% of which appear only once. Sequencing was done on a sample of peripheral blood. The TCR was taken from a human donor in a cohort sampled during active COVID-19. The chain is built from TRBV6-5 and TRBJ2-7; possibly TRBD1 for D (6 bases). CDR3 loop: CASSIQGPEQYF. The CDR3 DNA follows: TGTGCCAGCAGTATACAGGGCCCCGAGCAGTACTTC.